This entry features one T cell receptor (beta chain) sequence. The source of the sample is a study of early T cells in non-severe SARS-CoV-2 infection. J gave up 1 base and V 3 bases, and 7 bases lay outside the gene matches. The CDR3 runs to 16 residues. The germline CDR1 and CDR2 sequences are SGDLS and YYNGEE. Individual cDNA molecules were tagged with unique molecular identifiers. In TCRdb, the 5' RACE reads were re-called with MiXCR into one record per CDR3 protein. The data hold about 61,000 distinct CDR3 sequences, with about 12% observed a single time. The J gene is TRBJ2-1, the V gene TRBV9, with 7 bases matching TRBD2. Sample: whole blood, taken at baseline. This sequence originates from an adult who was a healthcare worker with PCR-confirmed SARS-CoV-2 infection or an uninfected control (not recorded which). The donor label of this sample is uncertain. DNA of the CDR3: TGTGCCAGCAGCGGGGGCACGGGACTATCCTACAATGAGCAGTTCTTC. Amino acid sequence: CASSGGTGLSYNEQFF.